Each of the 14 T cell receptor beta chains below was sequenced from the same sample in a study of blood T cell repertoires in COVID-19. Method: immunoSEQ multiplex PCR; TCRdb's copy keeps in-frame clones and lacks some. This table holds 60,000 to 75,000 clones, 85% to 90% found once. The material sequenced was peripheral blood. The receptors here all came from a human donor in a cohort sampled during active COVID-19.

To note about this clone: This same CDR3 is encoded by further DNA sequences in the sample. The rearrangement links TRBV2 to TRBJ2-7; 8 nucleotides agree with TRBD1. J lost 4 bases, V lost 1 base, and 6 bases had no gene match. The CDR3 runs to 15 residues. CDR1 and CDR2 (germline): SNHLY, FYNNEI. This CDR3 reads CASSEEAGGAYEQYF. CDR3 sequence (DNA): TGTGCCAGCAGTGAAGAGGCAGGGGGCGCTTACGAGCAGTACTTC.

V is TRBV14 and J is TRBJ2-4; unclear D gene. There are 14 residues in the CDR3. Trimming stripped 3 bases from V and 9 bases from J, with 15 bases between. Germline V gives CDR1 SGHDN, CDR2 FVKESK. The CDR3 loop is CASSQSWAGTIQYF. For the CDR3, the DNA is TGTGCCAGCAGCCAGAGTTGGGCAGGCACCATTCAGTACTTC.

The V gene is TRBV9, the J gene TRBJ2-1; 11 bases agree with TRBD2. This CDR3 is built from 15 residues. Germline trimming cut 3 bases from V and 5 bases from J; bases unmatched to any gene: 4. Germline assignment: CDR1 SGDLS and CDR2 YYNGEE. The CDR3 DNA reads as TGTGCCAGCAGCGCAGGGACTAGCGGACACAATGAGCAGTTCTTC. It yields the protein CASSAGTSGHNEQFF.

The chain is built from TRBV5-1 and TRBJ2-2; 9 bases fit TRBD1. Per germline, CDR1 SGHRS and CDR2 YFSETQ. The CDR3 has 19 residues. V trimming: 4 bases; J trimming: 6 bases; junction bases outside the gene matches: 19. CDR3 DNA: TGCGCCAGCAGCCTACCGAACACCTCGGGACAGGGAAACCCCGGGGAGCTGTTTTTT. Translation: CASSLPNTSGQGNPGELFF.

The V call is TRBV11-3, the J call TRBJ1-3; D might be TRBD1 (5 bases). Germline assignment: CDR1 SGHNT and CDR2 YENEEA. This CDR3 has 15 residues. The ends were cut back, 0 bases at V and 2 bases at J, with 8 bases in the middle. The CDR3 region is CASSLDSTAGNTIYF. The CDR3 DNA reads TGTGCCAGCAGCTTAGATTCGACAGCTGGAAACACCATATATTTT.

The V gene is TRBV9, the J gene TRBJ1-2; 7 bases line up with TRBD1. J was trimmed by 8 bases and V by 4 bases; bases with no gene match: 17. Germline V gene lookup returns CDR1 SGDLS and CDR2 YYNGEE. The CDR3 covers 16 residues. The CDR3: CASSLQGVTTSGGYTF. Written as DNA, the CDR3 is TGTGCCAGCAGCCTTCAGGGGGTTACAACGTCGGGCGGCTACACCTTC.

This clone was seen only a few times. The V call is TRBV5-1, the J call TRBJ2-2; 12 positions agree with TRBD2. Germline V gene lookup returns CDR1 SGHRS and CDR2 YFSETQ. V was clipped by 1 base and J by 0 bases; unmatched bases: 4. The CDR3 runs to 18 residues. CDR3 residues: CASSLTLAGGPNTGELFF. For the CDR3, the DNA is TGCGCCAGCAGCTTGACGCTAGCGGGAGGGCCGAACACCGGGGAGCTGTTTTTT.

This clone was seen a few times. The chain uses TRBV11-3 and TRBJ2-3; D is undetermined. This CDR3 has 15 amino acids. V lost 0 bases, J lost 5 bases, and 12 bases lay in between. CDR1 is SGHNT, CDR2 YENEEA, per germline. Here the CDR3 reads CASSLEGLYRDTQYF. As DNA, the CDR3 is TGTGCCAGCAGCTTAGAGGGCCTCTACCGAGATACGCAGTATTTT.

This chain joins TRBV12-3 or TRBV12-4 and TRBJ2-7, with 8 bases fitting TRBD1. The CDR3 is 13 residues long. V trimming: 7 bases; J trimming: 3 bases; junction bases outside the gene matches: 5. DNA for the CDR3: TGTGCCAGCACCTGGACAGGGAGCTACGAGCAGTACTTC. Translating gives CASTWTGSYEQYF.

The chain combines TRBV7-9 with TRBJ2-2; TRBD1 might be the D (6 bases). Trimming left V 3 bases short and J 9 bases short, with 8 bases between. The CDR3 contains 12 residues. Germline CDR1 reads SEHNR; CDR2 reads FQNEAQ (reference sequence). The CDR3 here is CASSLGARELFF. CDR3 nucleotide sequence: TGTGCCAGCAGCTTGGGGGCCCGGGAGCTGTTTTTT.

The chain uses TRBV29-1 and TRBJ1-2; TRBD1 matches 7 bases. Germline CDR1 and CDR2: SQVTM and ANQGSEA. Germline trimming cut 5 bases from V and 10 bases from J; bases unmatched to any gene: 7. The CDR3 has 11 residues. The CDR3 DNA reads as TGCAGCGTTTTCACAGGGGATGACTACACCTTC. This encodes CSVFTGDDYTF.

The V gene is TRBV5-1, the J gene TRBJ2-7, with D tentatively TRBD2 (6 bases). The CDR3 sequence is 17 residues long. V shed 0 bases and J shed 1 base, with 17 bases lying between them. Germline-derived CDR1 and CDR2 are SGHRS and YFSETQ. CDR3 residues: CASSLDGRQGWSYEQYV. The CDR3 coding sequence is TGCGCCAGCAGCTTGGATGGGAGGCAGGGATGGTCCTACGAGCAGTACGTC.

The CDR3 nucleotides are TGTGCCAGCGGCGGGAGGTCGACCCTCACAGATACGCAGTATTTT. Amino acids: CASGGRSTLTDTQYF. The chain recombines TRBV5-4 with TRBJ2-3; 8 bases line up with TRBD2. Germline values: CDR1 SGHNT, CDR2 YYREEE (reference sequence). This CDR3 spans 15 amino acids. J was trimmed by 2 bases and V by 7 bases; bases with no gene match: 9. The full variable domain, rest sourced from reference TRBV5-4 and TRBJ2-3, is ETGVTQSPTHLIKTRGQQVTLRCSSQSGHNTVSWYQQALGQGPQFIFQYYREEENGRGNFPPRFSGLQFPNYSSELNVNALELDDSALYLCASGGRSTLTDTQYFGPGTRLTVL.

This chain joins TRBV7-7 and TRBJ2-2, with 8 positions matching TRBD2. The CDR3 covers 15 residues. Trimming at V came to 4 bases and at J to 9 bases, leaving 10 bases not matched to a gene. CDR1 and CDR2 from the germline V gene are SSHAT and FNYEAQ (reference sequence). CDR3 DNA sequence: TGTGCCAGCAGCTCACTCGGGGGGGGCGGACGGGAGCTGTTTTTT. Translating it yields CASSSLGGGGRELFF.